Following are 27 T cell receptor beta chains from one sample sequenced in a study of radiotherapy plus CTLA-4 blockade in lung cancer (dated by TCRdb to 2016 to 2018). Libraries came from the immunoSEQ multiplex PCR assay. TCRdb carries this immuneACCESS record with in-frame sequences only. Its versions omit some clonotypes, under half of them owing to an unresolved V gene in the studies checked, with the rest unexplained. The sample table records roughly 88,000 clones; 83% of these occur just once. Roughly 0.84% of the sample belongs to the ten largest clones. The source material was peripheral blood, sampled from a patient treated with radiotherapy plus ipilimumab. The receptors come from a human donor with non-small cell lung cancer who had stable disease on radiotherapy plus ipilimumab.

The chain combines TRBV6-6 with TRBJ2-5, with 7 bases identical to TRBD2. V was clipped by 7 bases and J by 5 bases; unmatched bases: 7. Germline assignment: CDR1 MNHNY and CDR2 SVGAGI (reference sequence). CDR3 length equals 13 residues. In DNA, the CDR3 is TGTGCCAGCACGCGGGGAGGGAGCGAGACCCAGTACTTC. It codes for CASTRGGSETQYF.

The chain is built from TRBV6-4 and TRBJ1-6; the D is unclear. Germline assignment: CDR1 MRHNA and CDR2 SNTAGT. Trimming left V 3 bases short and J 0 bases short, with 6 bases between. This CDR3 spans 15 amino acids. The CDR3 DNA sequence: TGTGCCAGCAGTGAGGGGAGCTCCTATAATTCACCCCTCCACTTT. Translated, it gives CASSEGSSYNSPLHF.

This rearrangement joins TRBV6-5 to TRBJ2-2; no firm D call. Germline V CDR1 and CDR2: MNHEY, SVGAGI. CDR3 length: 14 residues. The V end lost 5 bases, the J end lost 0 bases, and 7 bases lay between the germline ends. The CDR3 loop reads CASSRNANTGELFF. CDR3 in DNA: TGTGCCAGCAGTCGAAACGCGAACACCGGGGAGCTGTTTTTT.

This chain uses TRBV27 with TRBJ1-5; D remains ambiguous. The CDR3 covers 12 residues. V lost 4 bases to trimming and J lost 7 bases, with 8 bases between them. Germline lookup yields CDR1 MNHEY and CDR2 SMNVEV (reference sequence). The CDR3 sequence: CASSSLGQPQHF. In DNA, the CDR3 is TGTGCCAGCAGTTCCTTGGGACAGCCCCAGCATTTT.

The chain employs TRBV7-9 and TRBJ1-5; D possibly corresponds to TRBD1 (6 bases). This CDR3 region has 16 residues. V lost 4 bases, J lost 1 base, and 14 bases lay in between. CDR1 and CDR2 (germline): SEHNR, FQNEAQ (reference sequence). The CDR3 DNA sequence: TGTGCCAGCAGCTCGCCCGGGGGGCTCAGCAATCAGCCCCAGCATTTT. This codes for CASSSPGGLSNQPQHF. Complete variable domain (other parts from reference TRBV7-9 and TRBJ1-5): DTGVSQNPRHKITKRGQNVTFRCDPISEHNRLYWYRQTLGQGPEFLTYFQNEAQLEKSRLLSDRFSAERPKGSFSTLEIQRTEQGDSAMYLCASSSPGGLSNQPQHFGDGTRLSIL.

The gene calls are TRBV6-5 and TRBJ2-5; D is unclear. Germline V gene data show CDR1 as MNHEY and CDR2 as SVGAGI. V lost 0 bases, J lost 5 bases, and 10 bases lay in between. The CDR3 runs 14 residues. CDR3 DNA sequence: TGTGCCAGCAGTTACTCGTTCGCTGCGGAGACCCAGTACTTC. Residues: CASSYSFAAETQYF.

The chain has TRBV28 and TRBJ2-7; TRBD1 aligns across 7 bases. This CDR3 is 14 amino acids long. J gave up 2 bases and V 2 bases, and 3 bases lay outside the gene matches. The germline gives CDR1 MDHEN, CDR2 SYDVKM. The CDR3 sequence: CASSLRGPPYEQYF. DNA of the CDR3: TGTGCCAGCAGTTTAAGGGGGCCACCCTACGAGCAGTACTTC.

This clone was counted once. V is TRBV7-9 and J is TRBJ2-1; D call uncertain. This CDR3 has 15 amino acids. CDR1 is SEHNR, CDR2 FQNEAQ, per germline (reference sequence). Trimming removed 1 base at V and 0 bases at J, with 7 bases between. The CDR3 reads CASSLGASSYNEQFF. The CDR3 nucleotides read TGTGCCAGCAGCTTAGGAGCGAGCTCCTACAATGAGCAGTTCTTC.

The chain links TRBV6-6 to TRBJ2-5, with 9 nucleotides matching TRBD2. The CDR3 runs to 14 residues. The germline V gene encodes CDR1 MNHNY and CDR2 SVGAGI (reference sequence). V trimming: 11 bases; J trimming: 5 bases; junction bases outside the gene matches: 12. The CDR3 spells CAGAGGLAAETQYF. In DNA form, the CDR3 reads TGTGCCGGGGCGGGGGGGCTAGCGGCGGAGACCCAGTACTTC.

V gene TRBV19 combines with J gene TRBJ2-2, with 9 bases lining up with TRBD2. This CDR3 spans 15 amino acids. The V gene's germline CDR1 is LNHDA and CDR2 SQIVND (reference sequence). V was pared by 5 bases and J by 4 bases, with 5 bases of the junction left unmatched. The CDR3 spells CASSLAGLTTGELFF. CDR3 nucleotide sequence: TGTGCCAGTAGTCTAGCGGGATTAACCACCGGGGAGCTGTTTTTT.

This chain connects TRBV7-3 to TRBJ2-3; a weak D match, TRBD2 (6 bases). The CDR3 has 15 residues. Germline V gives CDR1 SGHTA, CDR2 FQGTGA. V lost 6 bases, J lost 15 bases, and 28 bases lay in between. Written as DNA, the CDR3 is TGTGCCAGCAGACTAGCCCCGGACGGACTCCTCCCGTATTATTTT. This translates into CASRLAPDGLLPYYF.

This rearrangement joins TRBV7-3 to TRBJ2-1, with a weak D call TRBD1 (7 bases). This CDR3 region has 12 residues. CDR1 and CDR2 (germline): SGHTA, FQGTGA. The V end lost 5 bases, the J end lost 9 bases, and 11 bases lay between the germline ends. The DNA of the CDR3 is TGTGCCAGCAGCCCCCAGGGGGGTGAGCAGTTCTTC. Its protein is CASSPQGGEQFF.

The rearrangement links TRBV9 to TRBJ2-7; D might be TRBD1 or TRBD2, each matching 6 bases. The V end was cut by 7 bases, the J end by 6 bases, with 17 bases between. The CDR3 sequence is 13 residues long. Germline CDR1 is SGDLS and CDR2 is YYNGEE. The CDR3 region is CASSEGGRGEQYF. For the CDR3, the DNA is TGTGCCAGCTCCGAAGGGGGGCGGGGCGAGCAGTACTTC.

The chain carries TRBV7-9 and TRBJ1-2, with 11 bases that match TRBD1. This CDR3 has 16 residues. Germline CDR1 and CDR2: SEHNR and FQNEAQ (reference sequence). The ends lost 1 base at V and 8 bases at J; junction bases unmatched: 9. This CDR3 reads CASSLGNGQGARGYTF. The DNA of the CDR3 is TGTGCCAGCAGCTTAGGTAACGGACAGGGGGCCAGAGGCTACACCTTC.

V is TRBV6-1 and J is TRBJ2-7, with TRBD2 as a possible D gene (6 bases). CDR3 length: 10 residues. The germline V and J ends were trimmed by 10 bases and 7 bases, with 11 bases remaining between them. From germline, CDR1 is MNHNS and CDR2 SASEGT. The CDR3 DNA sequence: TGTGCCATCCGGGAGTGGGAGCAGTACTTC. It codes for CAIREWEQYF.

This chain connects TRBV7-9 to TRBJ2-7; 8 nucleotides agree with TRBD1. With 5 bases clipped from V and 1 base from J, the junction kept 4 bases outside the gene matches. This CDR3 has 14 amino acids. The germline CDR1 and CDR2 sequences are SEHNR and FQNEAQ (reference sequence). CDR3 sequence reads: CASSVDRASYEQYF. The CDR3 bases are TGTGCCAGCAGCGTGGACAGGGCGTCCTACGAGCAGTACTTC.

The CDR3: CAISEGGGAETQYF. The CDR3 bases are TGTGCCATCAGTGAGGGTGGGGGGGCGGAGACCCAGTACTTC. The gene calls are TRBV10-3 and TRBJ2-5; possibly TRBD2 for D (7 bases). V was cut by 2 bases and J by 5 bases, with 12 bases left in between. Germline V CDR1 and CDR2: ENHRY, SYGVKD. This CDR3 comprises 14 residues.

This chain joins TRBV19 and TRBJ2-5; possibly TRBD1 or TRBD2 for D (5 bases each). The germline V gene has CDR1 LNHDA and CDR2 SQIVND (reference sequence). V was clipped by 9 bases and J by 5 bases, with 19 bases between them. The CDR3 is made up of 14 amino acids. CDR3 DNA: TGTGCCAGCCACCCTGGGGGAGTGGGGGAGACCCAGTACTTC. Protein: CASHPGGVGETQYF.

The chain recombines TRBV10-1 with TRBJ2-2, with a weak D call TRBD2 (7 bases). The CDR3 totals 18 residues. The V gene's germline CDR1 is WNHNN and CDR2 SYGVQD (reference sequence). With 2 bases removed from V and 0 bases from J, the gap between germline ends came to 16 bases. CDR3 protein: CASSEKRGGDPNTGELFF. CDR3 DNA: TGCGCCAGCAGTGAGAAGAGGGGGGGCGACCCGAACACCGGGGAGCTGTTTTTT.

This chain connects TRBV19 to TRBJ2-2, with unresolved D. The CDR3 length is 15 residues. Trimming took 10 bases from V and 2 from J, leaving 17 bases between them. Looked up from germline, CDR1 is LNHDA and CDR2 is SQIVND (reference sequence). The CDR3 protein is CATSKGRPNTGELFF. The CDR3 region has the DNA TGTGCCACAAGTAAGGGAAGGCCCAACACCGGGGAGCTGTTTTTT.

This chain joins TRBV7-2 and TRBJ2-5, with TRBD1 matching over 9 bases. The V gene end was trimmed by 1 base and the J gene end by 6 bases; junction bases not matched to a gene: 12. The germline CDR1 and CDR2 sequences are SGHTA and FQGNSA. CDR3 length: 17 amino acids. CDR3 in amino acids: CASSLGPGQGLGKTQYF. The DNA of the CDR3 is TGTGCCAGCAGCTTAGGGCCGGGACAGGGTCTAGGAAAGACCCAGTACTTC.

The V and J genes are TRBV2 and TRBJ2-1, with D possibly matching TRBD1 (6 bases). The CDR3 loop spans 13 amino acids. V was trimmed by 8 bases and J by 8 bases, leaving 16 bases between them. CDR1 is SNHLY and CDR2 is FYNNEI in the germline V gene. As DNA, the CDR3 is TGTGCCAGCCGCCGGGACACAGCCGATGAGCAGTTCTTC. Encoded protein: CASRRDTADEQFF.

CDR3 loop: CASSLVGRQNTEAFF. CDR3 bases: TGTGCCAGCAGCTTAGTAGGGCGGCAGAACACTGAAGCTTTCTTT. This chain connects TRBV7-2 to TRBJ1-1; D is uncertain. This CDR3 contains 15 residues. CDR1 and CDR2 (germline): SGHTA, FQGNSA. Trimming removed 1 base at V and 1 base at J, with 10 bases between.

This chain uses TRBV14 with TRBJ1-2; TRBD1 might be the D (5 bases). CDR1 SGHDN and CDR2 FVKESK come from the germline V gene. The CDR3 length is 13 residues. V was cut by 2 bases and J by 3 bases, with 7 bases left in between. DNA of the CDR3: TGTGCCAGCAGCCAATTCAGGGACTATGGCTACACCTTC. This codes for CASSQFRDYGYTF.

The CDR3 sequence is CASSVTVQSRANSPLHF. For the CDR3, the DNA is TGTGCCAGCAGCGTGACAGTCCAAAGTAGAGCTAATTCACCCCTCCACTTT. The chain combines TRBV5-4 with TRBJ1-6; a weak D match, TRBD1 (5 bases). The ends were cut back, 4 bases at V and 6 bases at J, with 20 bases in the middle. The length of the CDR3 is 17 residues. Germline V gives CDR1 SGHNT, CDR2 YYREEE (reference sequence).

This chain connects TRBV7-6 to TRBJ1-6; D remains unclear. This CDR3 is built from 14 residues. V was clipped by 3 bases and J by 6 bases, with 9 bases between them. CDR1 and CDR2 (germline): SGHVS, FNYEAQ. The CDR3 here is CASSFTESNSPLHF. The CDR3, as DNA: TGTGCCAGCAGCTTTACTGAGTCTAATTCACCCCTCCACTTT. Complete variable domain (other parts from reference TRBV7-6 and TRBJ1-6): GAGVSQSPRYKVTKRGQDVALRCDPISGHVSLYWYRQALGQGPEFLTYFNYEAQQDKSGLPNDRFSAERPEGSISTLTIQRTEQRDSAMYRCASSFTESNSPLHFGNGTRLTVT.

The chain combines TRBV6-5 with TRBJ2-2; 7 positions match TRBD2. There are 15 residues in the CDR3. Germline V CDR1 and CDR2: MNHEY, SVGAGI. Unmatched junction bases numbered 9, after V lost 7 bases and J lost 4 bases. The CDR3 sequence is CASTNGGLPTGELFF. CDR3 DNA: TGTGCCAGCACCAACGGGGGACTACCCACCGGGGAGCTGTTTTTT.